This T cell receptor (beta chain) was obtained from a study of blood T cells in healthy people across ages (dated by TCRdb to the mid-2010s). About the study as a whole: Template switching captured roughly one uniquely barcoded TCR beta cDNA molecule per two T cells in model experiments. To track age-related changes in TCR beta repertoire diversity, the study relied on deep sequencing normalized with unique cDNA molecular identifiers. The donors were divided into four age groups: young (average about 15 years), middle-aged (around 37), aged (approximately 62) and long-lived (approximately 74). To avoid experimental bias, donors of different ages were randomly spread across the sequencing lanes. For two donors (one aged 18 to 30 and one aged 80 or older), the study analyzed two additional independent replicas of 1 million unique cDNA reads from the same blood draw.

At the junction V is shortened by 2 bases and J by 0 bases; bases outside the gene matches: 7. Taken from cysteine to phenylalanine, the CDR3 has 17 residues. Kept here is only the CDR3 DNA, which spans 51 bases and is read in frame from base 1. The germline V gene provides CDR1 MNHEY and CDR2 SVGEGT. What the work shows at the level of the full study, not this receptor alone: The long-lived group showed more naive CD4+ T cells, fewer expanded clones and increased TCR diversity than the aged group, suggesting age selection. The CMV infection status of donors was not known, potentially confounding age-related changes in expanded clonotypes. Estimates of total diversity based on one million sequenced T cells were considered lower bounds and underestimates. A strong correlation was found between observed TCR beta diversity and the percentage of naive T cells measured by flow cytometry. Since profiling was done on bulk unsorted PBMCs, naive and antigen-experienced compartments could not be conclusively compared. Observed TCR beta diversity per million T cells fell roughly linearly with age, and a significant reduction was already apparent by age approximately 41.

Libraries were made using 5' RACE. For sequencing, an Illumina HiSeq 2500 was employed. The second PCR ran for roughly 6 to 11 cycles and used a J-beta primer mix along with a sample-barcoded 5' primer. A unique molecular identifier was introduced onto each TCR beta cDNA molecule by a template-switch 5' adaptor carrying 12 random nucleotides. At least 3 million CDR3-containing paired-end reads were obtained from each sample. First-strand cDNA was synthesized from all RNA with the Mint cDNA synthesis kit, primed by a TRBC-specific oligonucleotide. Following uracil-DNA glycosylase treatment, all cDNA underwent a first 18-cycle PCR with the universal primers M1SS and BC2_uni_R. As for how the authors treated the data: For normalization, 1 million high-quality reads were randomly selected from each sample, with every read carrying a distinct molecular identifier. Instead of being binned into consensus sequences, reads with shared molecular identifiers were discarded. MiTCR, set to a Q25 quality threshold and the strictest error-elimination algorithm, was used for CDR3 identification, clonotype clustering and error correction. A nonparametric unseen species model with Euler transformation was used to estimate a lower bound on total TCR beta diversity. TCRdb ran its own pipeline on the public reads, namely fastp trimming at Q25 and MiXCR clone calling, and kept in-frame beta chains. Rows are combined by CDR3 protein, so each entry shows the most common genes and DNA. Here the V and J calls rest on TCRdb's processing, not on the authors' analysis. The sample records about 1.4 million distinct CDR3 sequences, 55% to 75% of which are singletons. In total, the top ten clones hold 5% to 7% of the sample.

Concerning this clonotype itself: Its antigen target is currently unknown. Within one base of it there is no much larger clone, and no base qualities were kept.

The 39 donors, aged about 6 to 90 years, were systemically healthy Caucasian individuals from Russia. Around 10 milliliters of peripheral blood were drawn from each donor into EDTA-treated Vacutainer tubes. PBMCs were isolated by Ficoll-Paque density-gradient centrifugation, with at least 6.5 million obtained per sample. Trizol reagent was used to extract total RNA from the PBMCs, yielding at least 5.5 micrograms per sample. For every donor, an aliquot of PBMCs went through flow cytometry to measure the percentages of naive CD45RAhigh/CD27high T cells. The chain links TRBV6-2 or TRBV6-3 with TRBJ2-1; 7 central bases correspond to TRBD2. The sequence came from a man aged 18-30 years in good health. The sample comprised blood. CDR3 region: CASSYAGDRFSYNEQFF. The nucleotide sequence is TGTGCCAGCAGTTACGCGGGGGACCGATTCTCCTACAATGAGCAGTTCTTC.